The 12 T cell receptor beta chains presented below share a single source sample, sequenced in a study of shared clonotypes between healthy human individuals. Only in-frame clones appear in the TCRdb table, and some are missing; sequencing was by immunoSEQ multiplex PCR. This table holds about 520,000 clones, 95% to 97% found once. Sequences were obtained from naive CD4+ T cells sorted from blood. The sample's subset: CD45RA+ positively selected. The receptors shown here come from a woman in her twenties or thirties in good health.

This chain uses TRBV6-6 with TRBJ2-1, with 10 nucleotides matching TRBD2. This CDR3 has 15 amino acids. V shed 3 bases, J shed 3 bases, and the junction held 2 bases outside the gene matches. CDR1 and CDR2 from the germline V gene are MNHNY and SVGAGI (reference sequence). CDR3: CASSYKREGYNEQFF. The CDR3, as DNA: TGTGCCAGCAGTTATAAGCGGGAGGGCTACAATGAGCAGTTCTTC.

The rearrangement joins TRBV27 to TRBJ1-1; D is ambiguous. Between the trimmed V and J ends, which lost 2 bases and 3 bases, there was a span of 7 bases. Germline lookup yields CDR1 MNHEY and CDR2 SMNVEV (reference sequence). The CDR3 is 13 amino acids. DNA for the CDR3: TGTGCCAGCAGTTTAAAAGTCGACACTGAAGCTTTCTTT. Protein product: CASSLKVDTEAFF.

V gene TRBV25-1 combines with J gene TRBJ2-1; 10 nucleotides agree with TRBD1. This CDR3 has 16 amino acids. The V gene end was trimmed by 6 bases and the J gene end by 2 bases; junction bases not matched to a gene: 7. The germline gives CDR1 MGHDK, CDR2 SYGVNS. The CDR3 region is CASSAAGTGAYNEQFF. For the CDR3, the DNA is TGTGCCAGCAGCGCCGCTGGGACAGGGGCCTACAATGAGCAGTTCTTC.

V and J are TRBV28 and TRBJ2-1, with 10 bases that match TRBD2. The V gene's germline CDR1 is MDHEN and CDR2 SYDVKM. The CDR3 runs to 16 residues. V dropped 4 bases and J dropped 4; count of bases not matched to a gene: 7. The CDR3 sequence is CASSSYLAGVYNEQFF. The DNA for the CDR3 is TGTGCCAGCAGTTCCTATCTAGCGGGGGTATACAATGAGCAGTTCTTC.

The chain links TRBV28 to TRBJ2-3; D is uncertain. The V gene's germline CDR1 is MDHEN and CDR2 SYDVKM. The length of the CDR3 is 15 residues. Between the trimmed V and J ends, which lost 3 bases and 10 bases, there was a span of 20 bases. DNA for the CDR3: TGTGCCAGCAGTTTTCAGGCTGTGGTCTTGGGTGCGCAGTATTTT. Its translation: CASSFQAVVLGAQYF.

With respect to this clone: Germline and junction disagree at one end, which may indicate a read error. The chain employs TRBV5-6 and TRBJ1-1; D is possibly TRBD1 (5 bases). This CDR3 contains 14 residues. Germline-derived CDR1 and CDR2 are SGHDT and YYEEEE. CDR3 nucleotides: TGTGCCAGCAGCTTGGGGGGCGGCCCTTGGGAAAGTGTCTTT. This codes for CASSLGGGPWESVF.

V is TRBV6-5 and J is TRBJ1-5; D not resolved. Trimming pared 0 bases from V and 4 bases from J, leaving 10 bases between. Germline-derived CDR1 and CDR2 are MNHEY and SVGAGI. This CDR3 region has 15 residues. The CDR3: CASSYSSSDNQPQHF. Here the CDR3 DNA reads TGTGCCAGCAGTTACTCGAGTTCAGATAATCAGCCCCAGCATTTT.

The chain links TRBV11-2 to TRBJ2-1, with D uncertain. CDR1 is SGHAT and CDR2 is FQNNGV in the germline V gene. The V gene lost 4 bases and the J gene lost 2 bases, with 18 bases spanning the gap. The CDR3 totals 17 residues. The CDR3 DNA follows: TGTGCCAGCAGCTCCCACCCTGCGCGGAGCGCCTACAATGAGCAGTTCTTC. Encoded protein: CASSSHPARSAYNEQFF.

The chain employs TRBV20-1 and TRBJ2-7, with 7 bases matching TRBD2. J was trimmed by 6 bases and V by 4 bases; bases with no gene match: 3. Germline V gene sequence: CDR1 DFQATT, CDR2 SNEGSKA (reference sequence). The CDR3 totals 11 residues. CDR3: CSANGRIEQYF. The CDR3 DNA reads TGCAGTGCTAACGGGAGGATCGAGCAGTACTTC.

The chain is built from TRBV6-6 and TRBJ2-1; perhaps TRBD2 as D (5 bases). CDR3 length: 15 residues. Trimming took 5 bases from V and 1 from J, leaving 12 bases between them. CDR1 is MNHNY and CDR2 is SVGAGI in the germline V gene (reference sequence). CDR3 region: CASSQKSGSYNEQFF. Here the CDR3 DNA reads TGTGCCAGCAGTCAGAAGAGCGGTTCCTACAATGAGCAGTTCTTC.

This chain joins TRBV11-2 and TRBJ2-7; D gene uncertain. Germline CDR1 is SGHAT and CDR2 is FQNNGV. CDR3 length: 14 amino acids. Trimming removed 6 bases at V and 3 bases at J, with 15 bases between. In DNA, the CDR3 is TGTGCCAGCAGTTCCCTCCGCCGGTACTACGAGCAGTACTTC. Encoded protein: CASSSLRRYYEQYF.

The rearrangement joins TRBV27 to TRBJ1-4, with 7 bases that match TRBD1. The CDR3 runs 16 residues. V was pared by 0 bases and J by 8 bases, with 9 bases of the junction left unmatched. Germline V gene data show CDR1 as MNHEY and CDR2 as SMNVEV (reference sequence). CDR3 amino acids: CASSLSPQGRQEKLFF. CDR3 bases: TGTGCCAGCAGTTTATCCCCACAGGGGAGACAGGAAAAACTGTTTTTT.